A single sample gave rise to the 23 T cell receptor beta chains below, sequenced in a study of OX40 agonist ivuxolimab in advanced cancers. Libraries were built with the immunoSEQ multiplex PCR assay. TCRdb took this table from immuneACCESS and kept in-frame rearrangements with V and J called. Such tables lack part of the clones; where checked against another copy, unresolved V genes explain under half of the gap, and the rest is unexplained. The sample has over 60,000 clones on record, roughly 87% of them singletons. Around 2.2% of the sample is taken by the ten largest. This sample comprised CD4+ or CD8+ T cells sorted from blood, obtained in a trial of the OX40 agonist ivuxolimab. The receptor set was obtained from an adult with an advanced solid tumor such as melanoma, head and neck, liver or kidney cancer.

The genes are TRBV18 and TRBJ2-2; maybe TRBD1 (6 bases). V lost 1 base to trimming and J lost 1 base, with 7 bases between them. The germline gives CDR1 KGHSH, CDR2 LQKENI. The CDR3 runs 15 residues. CDR3 coding DNA: TGTGCCAGCTCACCACAACAGGGGAACACCGGGGAGCTGTTTTTT. It codes for CASSPQQGNTGELFF.

The chain carries TRBV5-1 and TRBJ2-7, with D hard to call. The germline V gene has CDR1 SGHRS and CDR2 YFSETQ. This CDR3 contains 14 residues. V shed 0 bases and J shed 1 base, with 8 bases lying between them. The CDR3 is CASSLEVSSYEQYF. Written as DNA, the CDR3 is TGCGCCAGCAGCTTGGAAGTATCATCCTACGAGCAGTACTTC.

The CDR3 region has the DNA TGTGCCAGCTCCCCGCCGGACAGGGAACTCTACGAGCAGTACTTC. Protein: CASSPPDRELYEQYF. This sequence joins TRBV18 and TRBJ2-7; TRBD1 matches 8 bases. CDR3 length: 15 amino acids. The germline V gene has CDR1 KGHSH and CDR2 LQKENI. With 6 bases clipped from V and 3 bases from J, the junction kept 10 bases outside the gene matches.

The chain has TRBV7-2 and TRBJ1-2; 9 bases fit TRBD1. J gave up 0 bases and V 5 bases, and 4 bases lay outside the gene matches. This CDR3 is built from 15 residues. Germline CDR1 SGHTA, CDR2 FQGNSA. The chain's CDR3 is CASSPRTGANYGYTF. CDR3 bases: TGTGCCAGCAGCCCGCGGACAGGGGCTAACTATGGCTACACCTTC.

The chain couples TRBV6-5 to TRBJ2-6; D perhaps matches TRBD1 (5 bases). The CDR3 contains 16 residues. Germline V gene sequence: CDR1 MNHEY, CDR2 SVGAGI. V was shortened by 4 bases and J by 0 bases, with 10 bases between the two germline ends. The CDR3 coding sequence is TGTGCCAGCAGTTTACACAGGAGCTCTGGGGCCAACGTCCTGACTTTC. The encoded protein is CASSLHRSSGANVLTF.

This clone was observed a single time. The chain has TRBV5-4 and TRBJ2-5; no firm D call. V lost 3 bases and J 6 bases, leaving 18 bases between the germline ends. CDR1 is SGHNT, CDR2 YYREEE, per germline (reference sequence). This CDR3 region has 15 residues. The CDR3 loop reads CASSSLGVLIKTQYF. The DNA of the CDR3 is TGTGCCAGCAGCTCCTTAGGCGTGCTTATAAAGACCCAGTACTTC.

The V gene is TRBV6-5, the J gene TRBJ2-7; D may be TRBD2 (6 bases). Between the trimmed V and J ends, which lost 0 bases and 9 bases, there was a span of 12 bases. The CDR3 is 13 amino acids. Germline values: CDR1 MNHEY, CDR2 SVGAGI. The CDR3, as DNA: TGTGCCAGCAGTTACTCTGGGGTCGGGGGGCAGTACTTC. Translated: CASSYSGVGGQYF.

The genes are TRBV9 and TRBJ2-7; D is ambiguous. Trimming took off 4 bases at V and 6 bases at J, with 20 bases between the two ends. The CDR3 has 15 residues. Per germline, CDR1 SGDLS and CDR2 YYNGEE. The CDR3 region is CASSHFGQAGGEQYF. The CDR3 DNA sequence: TGTGCCAGCAGCCACTTTGGGCAGGCCGGTGGCGAGCAGTACTTC.

The chain has TRBV28 and TRBJ2-7; 7 positions agree with TRBD1. The CDR3 contains 17 residues. V gave up 5 bases and J gave up 0 bases; unmatched junction bases: 13. Germline CDR1 is MDHEN and CDR2 is SYDVKM. The CDR3 DNA follows: TGTGCCAGCAGTGGACAGGTTCTTGGCCACAGCTCCTACGAGCAGTACTTC. Encoded protein: CASSGQVLGHSSYEQYF.

The chain links TRBV28 to TRBJ2-7, with D unclear. The ends were cut back, 5 bases at V and 2 bases at J, with 16 bases in the middle. CDR1 is MDHEN and CDR2 is SYDVKM in the germline V gene. CDR3 length equals 15 residues. The CDR3 nucleotides read TGTGCCAGCAGTAATTCCCCCACAAGGACCTACGAGCAGTACTTC. Translating it yields CASSNSPTRTYEQYF.

The table lists this clone with a few counts. The chain has TRBV19 and TRBJ1-5, with 10 bases that match TRBD1. From germline, CDR1 is LNHDA and CDR2 SQIVND (reference sequence). The trim removed 4 bases at V and 6 bases at J, leaving 6 bases unmatched. The CDR3 totals 15 residues. The CDR3 loop reads CASSTPDRGAQPQHF. CDR3 sequence (DNA): TGTGCCAGTAGTACCCCGGACAGGGGGGCTCAGCCCCAGCATTTT.

V is TRBV9 and J is TRBJ2-2; 7 bases fit TRBD1. This CDR3 has 15 residues. Germline values: CDR1 SGDLS, CDR2 YYNGEE. Trimming removed 3 bases from V and 6 bases from J; junction bases left unmatched: 8. The CDR3 nucleotides read TGTGCCAGCAGCGAGGTCACGGGACAGCCCGGGGAGCTGTTTTTT. Its translation: CASSEVTGQPGELFF.

The chain combines TRBV6-5 with TRBJ2-5, with D maybe TRBD2 (5 bases). Trimming removed 5 bases from V and 4 bases from J, with 11 bases in between. This CDR3 spans 13 amino acids. The germline V gene encodes CDR1 MNHEY and CDR2 SVGAGI. The CDR3 loop is CASSGGRRETQYF. CDR3 bases: TGTGCCAGCAGTGGAGGACGGCGAGAGACCCAGTACTTC.

The V gene is TRBV19, the J gene TRBJ2-1, with TRBD1 as a possible D gene (6 bases). The CDR3 is made up of 15 amino acids. Germline V gene sequence: CDR1 LNHDA, CDR2 SQIVND (reference sequence). Trimming took 7 bases from V and 4 from J, leaving 17 bases between them. The CDR3 reads CASKSVGGEYNEQFF. In DNA form, the CDR3 reads TGTGCCAGTAAGTCGGTAGGGGGTGAGTACAATGAGCAGTTCTTC.

This chain connects TRBV7-2 to TRBJ2-1; possibly TRBD1 or TRBD2 for D (5 bases each). Per germline, CDR1 SGHTA and CDR2 FQGNSA. This CDR3 is built from 14 residues. The V end was cut by 7 bases, the J end by 5 bases, with 15 bases between. The CDR3: CASNEGTANNEQFF. In DNA form, the CDR3 reads TGTGCCAGCAACGAAGGGACCGCTAACAATGAGCAGTTCTTC. Full variable domain (outside the CDR3, taken from reference TRBV7-2 and TRBJ2-1): GAGVSQSPSNKVTEKGKDVELRCDPISGHTALYWYRQSLGQGLEFLIYFQGNSAPDKSGLPSDRFSAERTGGSVSTLTIQRTQQEDSAVYLCASNEGTANNEQFFGPGTRLTVL.

This clone was picked up one time. The chain uses TRBV6-5 and TRBJ2-5; 8 nucleotides match TRBD1. The end of the DNA fits TRBJ2-7 better, so the J call may be wrong. Germline loops: CDR1 MNHEY, CDR2 SVGAGI. The CDR3 totals 14 residues. In nucleotides, the CDR3 is TGTGCCAGCAGACCGGACAGGGTGGGATACGAGCAGTACTTC. As protein: CASRPDRVGYEQYF.

J is TRBJ2-2 and V is TRBV11-3; D remains unclear. The CDR3 is made up of 14 amino acids. Germline values: CDR1 SGHNT, CDR2 YENEEA. Trimming took off 5 bases at V and 2 bases at J, with 9 bases between the two ends. The CDR3 DNA is TGTGCCAGCAGCCCGTTTGACAACACCGGGGAGCTGTTTTTT. Encoded protein: CASSPFDNTGELFF.

About this clone itself: A much larger clone differs from this one at a single base, so this may be a read error. The J gene is TRBJ1-1, the V gene TRBV4-3; D might be TRBD1 (6 bases). Trimming shortened V by 3 bases and J by 6 bases, and 17 bases separated the two germline ends. The germline gives CDR1 LGHNA, CDR2 YSLEER. The length of the CDR3 is 15 residues. CDR3 sequence (DNA): TGCGCCAGCAGCCAGATGCCAGGGGTGACGGCTGAAGCTTTCTTT. Its protein is CASSQMPGVTAEAFF.

This chain joins TRBV10-3 and TRBJ2-1; D may match TRBD1 or TRBD2 (5 bases each). Germline V gene sequence: CDR1 ENHRY, CDR2 SYGVKD. The CDR3 totals 13 residues. The V end lost 0 bases, the J end lost 15 bases, and 15 bases lay between the germline ends. The CDR3 DNA is TGTGCCATCAGTGAGTCGTTAGGGAGCACAGGGTTCTTC. Protein sequence: CAISESLGSTGFF.

In this sample, this clone turned up a few times. The chain uses TRBV7-8 and TRBJ1-3; 7 bases line up with TRBD1. Germline trimming cut 4 bases from V and 0 bases from J; bases unmatched to any gene: 9. Germline assignment: CDR1 SGHVS and CDR2 FQNEAQ. This CDR3 comprises 17 residues. The CDR3 nucleotides read TGTGCCAGCAGCTCCACTTGGGACAGAGTCTCTGGAAACACCATATATTTT. It codes for CASSSTWDRVSGNTIYF.

V and J are TRBV12-2 and TRBJ1-5. TRBV12-2 is an annotated pseudogene. The CDR3 is 14 amino acids. DNA of the CDR3: TGTGCAAGTCGCTTAGTGGGGAAAGCTCAGCCCCAGCATTTT. Its translation is CASRLVGKAQPQHF.

This chain joins TRBV2 and TRBJ2-1, with D perhaps TRBD2 (6 bases). The CDR3 contains 15 residues. V was clipped by 8 bases and J by 7 bases, with 21 bases between them. CDR1 is SNHLY and CDR2 is FYNNEI in the germline V gene. DNA for the CDR3: TGTGCCAGCTGCAGGGACTTTTCTTCAGATAATGAGCAGTTCTTC. This codes for CASCRDFSSDNEQFF.

The chain couples TRBV19 to TRBJ1-1; D unresolved. Trimming took 1 base from V and 1 from J, leaving 10 bases between them. The CDR3 length is 15 residues. Germline loops: CDR1 LNHDA, CDR2 SQIVND (reference sequence). CDR3 in DNA: TGTGCCAGTAGTATAGGTAGGGCGGCGAACACTGAAGCTTTCTTT. Amino acids: CASSIGRAANTEAFF. The full variable domain, with the rest looked up from reference TRBV19 and TRBJ1-1, is DGGITQSPKYLFRKEGQNVTLSCEQNLNHDAMYWYRQDPGQGLRLIYYSQIVNDFQKGDIAEGYSVSREKKESFPLTVTSAQKNPTAFYLCASSIGRAANTEAFFGQGTRLTVV.